This T cell receptor beta chain was captured in a study of blood T cell repertoires in COVID-19. The wider study: Acute-phase and convalescent COVID-19 samples originated in the United States, Italy and Spain. Sources were T cells, B-cell-depleted T cells, or PBMCs; the material itself was cDNA or gDNA.

Germline V gives CDR1 SGHVS, CDR2 FNYEAQ. This CDR3 region has 15 residues. V was clipped by 5 bases and J by 6 bases, with 17 bases between them. How the authors handled the data: Reference gene primer amplification gave nucleated cell count estimates. TCRdb's copy holds only in-frame clones and misses some; the assay was immunoSEQ multiplex PCR. The V and J calls and clone size are taken from that table; D and trimming were inferred from the DNA. The repertoire holds over 150,000 clones, around 78% seen once, with under 2% in the top ten. The rearrangement links TRBV7-6 to TRBJ2-1; tentative D call: TRBD1 (6 bases). The source material was peripheral blood. This sequence was found in a man older than 75 with acute or convalescent COVID-19. The CDR3 is CASSRPQGRSNEQFF. CDR3 in DNA: TGTGCCAGCAGCCGCCCACAGGGCCGGTCCAATGAGCAGTTCTTC.